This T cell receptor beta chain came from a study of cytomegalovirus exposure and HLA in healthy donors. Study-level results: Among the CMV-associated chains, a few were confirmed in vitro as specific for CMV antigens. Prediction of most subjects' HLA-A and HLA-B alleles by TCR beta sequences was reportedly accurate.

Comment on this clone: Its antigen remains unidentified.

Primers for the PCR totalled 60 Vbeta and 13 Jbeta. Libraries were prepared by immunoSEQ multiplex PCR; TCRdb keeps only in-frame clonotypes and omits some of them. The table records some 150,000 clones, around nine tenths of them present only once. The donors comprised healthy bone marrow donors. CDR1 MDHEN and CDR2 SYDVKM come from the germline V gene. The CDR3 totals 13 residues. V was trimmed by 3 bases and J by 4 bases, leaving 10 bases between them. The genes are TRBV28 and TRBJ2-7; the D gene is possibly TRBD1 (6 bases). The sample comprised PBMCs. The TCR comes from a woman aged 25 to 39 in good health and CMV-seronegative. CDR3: CASSFGRGYEQYF. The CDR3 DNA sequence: TGTGCCAGCAGTTTTGGCAGGGGATACGAGCAGTACTTC.